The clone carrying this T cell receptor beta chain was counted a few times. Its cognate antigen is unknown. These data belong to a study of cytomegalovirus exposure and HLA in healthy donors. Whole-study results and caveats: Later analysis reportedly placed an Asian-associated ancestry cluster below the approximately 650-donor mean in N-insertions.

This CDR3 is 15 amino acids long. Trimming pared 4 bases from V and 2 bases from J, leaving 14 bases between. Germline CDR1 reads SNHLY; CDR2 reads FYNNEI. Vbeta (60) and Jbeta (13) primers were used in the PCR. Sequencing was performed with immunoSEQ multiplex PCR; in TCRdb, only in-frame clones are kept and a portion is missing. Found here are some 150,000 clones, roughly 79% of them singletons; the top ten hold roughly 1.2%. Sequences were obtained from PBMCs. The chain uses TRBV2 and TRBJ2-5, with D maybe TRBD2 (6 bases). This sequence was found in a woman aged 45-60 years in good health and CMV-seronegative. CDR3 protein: CASSGRAGLQETQYF. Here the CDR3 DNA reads TGTGCCAGCAGTGGGAGGGCGGGCCTACAAGAGACCCAGTACTTC.